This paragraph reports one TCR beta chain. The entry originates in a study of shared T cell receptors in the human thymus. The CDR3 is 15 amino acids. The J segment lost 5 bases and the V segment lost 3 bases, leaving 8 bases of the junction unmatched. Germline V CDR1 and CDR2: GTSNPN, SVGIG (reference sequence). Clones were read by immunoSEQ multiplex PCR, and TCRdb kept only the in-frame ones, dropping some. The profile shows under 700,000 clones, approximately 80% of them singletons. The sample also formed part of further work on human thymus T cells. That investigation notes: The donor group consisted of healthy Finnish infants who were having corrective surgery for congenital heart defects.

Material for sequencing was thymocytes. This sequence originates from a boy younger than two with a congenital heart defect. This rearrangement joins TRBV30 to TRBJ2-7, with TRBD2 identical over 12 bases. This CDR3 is CAWRPSGRARDEQYF. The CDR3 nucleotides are TGTGCCTGGAGGCCTAGCGGGAGGGCCCGGGACGAGCAGTACTTC.